The TCR beta chain described here comes from a study of CD8+ T cells in alopecia areata (dated by TCRdb to between 2017 and 2018). Turning to the overall study: The treated patients took part in an open-label pilot trial in which moderate-to-severe alopecia areata was treated with oral tofacitinib at 5 to 10 mg twice daily. Tofacitinib was administered for 6 to 18 months, and 6 months of follow-up off drug were then conducted to assess delayed response and recurrence. The SALT score, which quantifies the percentage of affected scalp surface area, was used to measure disease severity in treated patients. High-throughput TCRbeta sequencing was used to examine T cell clonal expansion in alopecia areata in both the C3H/HeJ mouse model and human patients. On the human side, TCRbeta sequencing was run on scalp tissue and on sorted CD4+ and CD8+ peripheral blood T cells from healthy controls and from alopecia areata patients with either patchy or totalis/universalis disease. Patients on tofacitinib were biopsied at baseline and after 4 and 24 weeks of treatment, and several of the patients also had a later scalp biopsy. Clonality in the scalp was compared among normal scalp (n=4), patchy alopecia areata scalp (n=8), and alopecia totalis/universalis scalp (n=8). RNA was obtained with the PAXgene miRNA kit for fixed scalp, the miRNeasy kit for PBMCs, and the RNeasy kit for mouse skin. immunoSEQ multiplex PCR using 35 Vbeta forward primers and 13 Jbeta reverse primers was used to amplify TCRbeta CDR3 regions. Overall study results and their limits: Tofacitinib significantly lowered scalp clonality and the number of expanded CD8+ clones among the top 100 scalp clones. The treated cohort was small, with a single nonresponder, so links between baseline CD8+ expansion and response need larger studies. Shared TCR sequences between patients were less evident than in mice, which may be partly attributable to HLA diversity in the patient population. Many expanded lesional clones were found to persist in scalp and blood during tofacitinib treatment, and relapse after treatment cessation may be partly explained by this persistence. Scalp TCR repertoire analysis is complicated because resident alphabeta T cells in normal human skin are also sequenced, whereas mouse skin is dominated by gammadelta T cells. Compared with normal scalp, lesional scalp, particularly in alopecia totalis/universalis, had higher clonality and more expanded CD8+ clones, which suggests antigenic drive.

Explained via the paper, the time point label denotes: less than five weeks on oral tofacitinib. This specimen's treatment or condition label, per the study, means: oral pan-JAK inhibitor, 5-10 mg twice daily. Lesional scalp punch biopsies and peripheral blood were obtained from alopecia areata patients. PBMCs were separated by density centrifugation and stained for CD3, CD4 and CD8, after which CD4+ and CD8+ T cells were sorted on a FACSAria. CDR1 and CDR2 (SQVTM, ANQGSEA) derive from the germline V gene. V loses 5 bases, J loses 4 bases, and the germline ends lie 12 bases apart. Taken from cysteine to phenylalanine, the CDR3 has 12 residues. Only the CDR3 DNA stays, 36 bases, in frame from base 1. In the case of this clone: Its antigen is not yet known. No much larger clone is present one base from it, and per-base qualities are unavailable.

Library creation used the immunoSEQ multiplex PCR assay. For TCR sequencing, RNA was extracted from every sample and reverse transcribed into cDNA to serve as template. First-strand cDNA was synthesized with SuperScript III using a 2:1 mix of oligo-dT and random hexamers. A synthetic immune receptor repertoire was used to assess amplification bias, and residual bias was removed computationally. On the authors' methods: Raw reads were preprocessed to remove errors, and CDR3 was defined by IMGT conventions from the conserved cysteine to phenylalanine. To get clonality, Shannon entropy was normalized by log2 of the number of productive unique TCRs and the result was subtracted from 1. Scalp TCRbeta sequences were cross-referenced with sorted blood CD4 and CD8 repertoires so that the CD4 or CD8 identity of scalp clones could be inferred. The table was pulled from immuneACCESS by TCRdb, which kept in-frame rearrangements only. Such tables lose some clones; where checked, under half of the loss comes from unresolved V genes, and the rest has no known cause. Clonal size and the V and J genes are those of that table, whereas D and trimming came from the DNA. Here the sample has about 140,000 clones; around 87% occur a single time. The top ten clonotypes cover less than 15% of the sample.

The sequence was obtained from a human donor with alopecia areata. The sample here was CD8+ T cells sorted from blood, taken at week 4, from a patient treated with tofacitinib. The sequence is built from TRBV29-1 and TRBJ2-7, with the D segment identity uncertain. The nucleotide sequence reads as follows: TGCAGCGTTAGTAAAATTGGGTACGAGCAGTACTTC. The encoded protein is CSVSKIGYEQYF.